This record looks at one T cell receptor (beta chain) sequence and its context. This entry comes from a study of blood T cell repertoires in COVID-19. Trimming shortened V by 5 bases and J by 2 bases, and 23 bases separated the two germline ends. Looked up from germline, CDR1 is SGHVS and CDR2 is FNYEAQ. The CDR3 extends over 18 amino acids. Here immunoSEQ multiplex PCR was the method, and the copy in TCRdb shows in-frame clones only, minus some. The data contain some 250,000 clones, roughly nine tenths of them seen just once; the ten biggest clones take up around 1.3%. The sequenced sample consisted of PBMCs or T cells enriched from blood (not recorded which). The chain links TRBV7-6 to TRBJ2-3; TRBD1 is a possible D gene (5 bases). This sequence was found in a human donor in a cohort exposed to, infected with or recovered from COVID-19 (not recorded which). The donor label of this sample is uncertain. CDR3 amino acids: CASSPIVLTDLTTDTQYF. Written as DNA, the CDR3 is TGTGCCAGCAGCCCGATCGTACTGACAGACCTCACCACAGATACGCAGTATTTT.